The 8 T cell receptor beta chains presented below share a single source sample, sequenced in a study of cytomegalovirus exposure and HLA in healthy donors. The primer mix had 60 Vbeta and 13 Jbeta primers. Measured with immunoSEQ multiplex PCR; TCRdb has only the in-frame clones, and not every one. The sample lists approximately 240,000 clones, roughly four fifths seen once, with 0.5% to 0.7% in the top ten. Sequenced: PBMCs. The source of these receptors is a woman aged 40 to 49 in good health and CMV-seronegative.

V usage is TRBV19 and J usage is TRBJ1-5; 7 nucleotides agree with TRBD1. The length of the CDR3 is 16 residues. CDR1 and CDR2 from the germline V gene are LNHDA and SQIVND (reference sequence). Germline trimming cut 6 bases from V and 1 base from J; bases unmatched to any gene: 9. CDR3 bases: TGTGCCAGTAGCCCCCCCCGACAGGGAAGCAATCAGCCCCAGCATTTT. Residues: CASSPPRQGSNQPQHF.

The chain combines TRBV7-2 with TRBJ1-1; 9 nucleotides line up with TRBD1. V was clipped by 5 bases and J by 5 bases; unmatched bases: 9. Germline V CDR1 and CDR2: SGHTA, FQGNSA. The CDR3 extends over 15 amino acids. The CDR3 coding sequence is TGTGCCAGCAGCCCCCAGGGACAGGGTCAAACTGAAGCTTTCTTT. It translates to CASSPQGQGQTEAFF.

V and J are TRBV28 and TRBJ1-3; D perhaps matches TRBD1 (5 bases). Germline CDR1 reads MDHEN; CDR2 reads SYDVKM. This CDR3 region has 14 residues. V was pared by 5 bases and J by 3 bases, with 11 bases between. The CDR3 here is CASSPQGGGNTIYF. The CDR3 DNA reads as TGTGCCAGCAGTCCTCAGGGAGGTGGAAACACCATATATTTT.

This clone has only a few counts. This chain uses TRBV19 with TRBJ2-6; D call uncertain. CDR3 length equals 13 residues. Trimming removed 8 bases at V and 1 base at J, with 6 bases between. Germline V CDR1 and CDR2: LNHDA, SQIVND (reference sequence). The CDR3 loop is CASSSSGANVLTF. The CDR3 DNA is TGTGCCAGTTCGTCGTCTGGGGCCAACGTCCTGACTTTC.

V usage is TRBV19 and J usage is TRBJ1-5, with D possibly TRBD1 on 6 matching bases. V lost 5 bases and J 3 bases, leaving 14 bases between the germline ends. The CDR3 runs to 15 residues. The germline V gene has CDR1 LNHDA and CDR2 SQIVND (reference sequence). The CDR3 spells CASSFLGAINQPQHF. CDR3 nucleotides: TGTGCCAGTAGTTTCTTGGGGGCGATCAATCAGCCCCAGCATTTT.

CDR3 protein: CASTGGGGNQPQHF. CDR3 in DNA: TGTGCCAGTACAGGTGGGGGGGGTAATCAGCCCCAGCATTTT. The rearrangement links TRBV19 to TRBJ1-5; tentatively, D is TRBD1 (5 bases). Looked up from germline, CDR1 is LNHDA and CDR2 is SQIVND (reference sequence). CDR3 length equals 14 residues. V was shortened by 7 bases and J by 4 bases, with 14 bases between the two germline ends.

The rearrangement joins TRBV19 to TRBJ2-5; D is ambiguous. The germline V and J ends were trimmed by 5 bases and 5 bases, with 12 bases remaining between them. The germline V gene has CDR1 LNHDA and CDR2 SQIVND (reference sequence). The length of the CDR3 is 13 residues. The CDR3 is CASSANFRETQYF. DNA of the CDR3: TGTGCCAGTAGTGCTAATTTCCGGGAGACCCAGTACTTC.

J is TRBJ1-6 and V is TRBV21-1; the table calls TRBD1, which could not be checked here. TRBV21-1 constitutes a pseudogene. This CDR3 region has 17 residues. Here the CDR3 DNA reads TGTGCCAGCAGCATTAGGAACCGGGACAGGGACAATTCACCCCTCCACTTT. It specifies CASSIRNRDRDNSPLHF.